This TCR beta chain was observed in a study of T cells expressing NK-cell markers. Study-level background: With respect to HCMV, seven of the eight sequenced donors were seropositive, and one was seronegative. Study outcomes and limitations: For five or six donors, the dominant NKG2C+ clonotypes made up roughly 1.0-8% of their CD8+ T cells.

TCR beta libraries carry UMIs added by 5'RACE template switching. Each CDR3 protein gets one entry in TCRdb, which reprocessed the 5' RACE reads and gives no DNA. The sample has hundreds of thousands of distinct CDR3 sequences; the top ten hold 3.5% to 4.5%. Points on this clonotype: Its antigen is undetermined.

CDR1 and CDR2 (germline): SGDLS, YYNGEE. The length of the CDR3 is 14 residues. The source of this sequence is a man aged 18 to 35 in good health. The chain joins TRBV9 to TRBJ2-3; the D gene TCRdb calls, TRBD2, cannot be checked with no DNA. Sequenced material: blood T cells: a sorted CD56 or NKG2C T cell subset, CD4+ or CD8+ T cells, or bulk PBMC T cells (not recorded which). CDR3: CASSLQEVLDTQYF.